One and the same sample provided the 6 T cell receptor beta chains below, sequenced in a study of early T cells in non-severe SARS-CoV-2 infection (TCRdb year 2021). The protocol used for the library was 5' RACE. Sequencer: NextSeq 500. The public reads were run again by TCRdb, first through fastp at Q25 and then through MiXCR, and only productive beta chains were kept. Each record represents a unique CDR3 protein, reported with the most common genes and DNA among its rows. A total of more than 65,000 distinct CDR3 sequences appear in this sample, around 12% of them only once. Roughly 1.3% of the sample goes to the ten largest clones. Sequencing was done on a sample of whole blood. These receptors were obtained from an adult who was a healthcare worker with PCR-confirmed SARS-CoV-2 infection or an uninfected control (not recorded which).

This clonotype was counted at least ten times. V gene TRBV29-1 combines with J gene TRBJ2-5; tentatively, D is TRBD1 (5 bases). Trimming took off 6 bases at V and 6 bases at J, with 20 bases between the two ends. The CDR3 covers 14 residues. Germline V gene sequence: CDR1 SQVTM, CDR2 ANQGSEA. The CDR3 loop is CSVADTIRVKTQYF. Here the CDR3 DNA reads TGCAGCGTCGCGGACACGATTAGGGTGAAGACCCAGTACTTC.

This clonotype has ten or more counts. The gene calls are TRBV29-1 and TRBJ2-1; 8 nucleotides align to TRBD2. Trimming at V came to 4 bases and at J to 3 bases, leaving 5 bases not matched to a gene. Germline V lookup: CDR1 SQVTM, CDR2 ANQGSEA. The CDR3 spans 14 residues. For the CDR3, the DNA is TGCAGCGTTGCAGGCAGCGGGAGCTACAATGAGCAGTTCTTC. The encoded protein is CSVAGSGSYNEQFF.

This clonotype was observed at least ten times. The V gene is TRBV10-3, the J gene TRBJ2-5; D unclear. Trimming removed 5 bases from V and 0 bases from J, with 7 bases in between. The germline gives CDR1 ENHRY, CDR2 SYGVKD. The CDR3 covers 13 residues. The CDR3 sequence: CAISPRDQETQYF. The CDR3 region has the DNA TGTGCCATCAGTCCCCGAGACCAAGAGACCCAGTACTTC.

This clonotype has at least ten counts. This chain connects TRBV19 to TRBJ1-5; D remains unclear. Trimming cost V 0 bases and J 3 bases, with 6 bases left between them. The CDR3 runs to 14 residues. Germline lookup yields CDR1 LNHDA and CDR2 SQIVND (reference sequence). CDR3 residues: CASSIETSNQPQHF. DNA of the CDR3: TGTGCCAGTAGTATAGAAACTTCCAATCAGCCCCAGCATTTT. Filled out from reference TRBV19 and TRBJ1-5, the complete variable domain reads DGGITQSPKYLFRKEGQNVTLSCEQNLNHDAMYWYRQDPGQGLRLIYYSQIVNDFQKGDIAEGYSVSREKKESFPLTVTSAQKNPTAFYLCASSIETSNQPQHFGDGTRLSIL.

This clonotype was recorded at least ten times. The chain employs TRBV6-2 or TRBV6-3 and TRBJ1-5; D unclear. The CDR3 covers 15 residues. V lost 5 bases, J lost 1 base, and 12 bases lay in between. Germline values: CDR1 MNHEY, CDR2 SVGEGT. The CDR3: CASSNHIVSNQPQHF. Here the CDR3 DNA reads TGTGCCAGCAGTAACCACATAGTCAGCAATCAGCCCCAGCATTTT.

This clonotype was detected many times. The rearrangement links TRBV5-1 to TRBJ2-5; 14 bases are a match to TRBD2. The CDR3 consists of 16 residues. Trimming cost V 4 bases and J 5 bases; bases outside gene matches: 7. Germline assignment: CDR1 SGHRS and CDR2 YFSETQ. CDR3 amino acids: CASSERLAGGRETQYF. DNA for the CDR3: TGCGCCAGCAGCGAAAGACTAGCGGGAGGGCGGGAGACCCAGTACTTC.